The rows below give T cell receptor beta chains drawn from one sample of a study of control samples from healthy donors and cancer patients. Profiled with immunoSEQ multiplex PCR; TCRdb holds only in-frame clones, not every one. Of 150,000 to 190,000 clones in the sample, about 93% are singletons; the top ten hold around 2.2%. The specimen sequenced was blood. Receptors originate from a man aged 45-65 years in good health. Each CDR3 is given with its conserved first and last residue. D genes are given only for firm matches. Size values are once, few and many counts, or a class for expanded clones, and some rows have none.

j_call	v_call	d_call	clone_size	cdr3_aa	cdr3_nt
TRBJ2-1	TRBV11-3	-	-	CASSFETKDYNEQFF	TGTGCCAGCAGCTTCGAGACTAAGGACTACAATGAGCAGTTCTTC
TRBJ2-7	TRBV6-5	-	-	CASSRGVGLGEQYF	TGTGCCAGCAGTAGGGGGGTCGGACTCGGCGAGCAGTACTTC
TRBJ2-5	TRBV6-4	-	-	CASSPRPGETQYF	TGTGCCAGCAGCCCCCGCCCAGGGGAGACCCAGTACTTC
TRBJ1-6	TRBV27	-	-	CASMDGTYNSPLHF	TGTGCCAGCATGGACGGGACTTATAATTCACCCCTCCACTTT
TRBJ2-3	TRBV9	-	once	CASSVAGFGPSTDTQYF	TGTGCCAGCAGCGTAGCTGGCTTTGGGCCTAGCACAGATACGCAGTATTTT
TRBJ1-1	TRBV7-6	-	-	CASSLLDTEAFF	TGTGCCAGCAGCTTATTAGACACTGAAGCTTTCTTT
TRBJ2-6	TRBV7-9	-	-	CASSPLSLGLSGANVLTF	TGTGCCAGCAGCCCCCTGTCCTTGGGCCTCTCTGGGGCCAACGTCCTGACTTTC
TRBJ1-5	TRBV11-2	-	-	CASSLGHFNQPQHF	TGTGCCAGCAGCTTGGGACACTTCAATCAGCCCCAGCATTTT
TRBJ1-4	TRBV3-1/TRBV3-2	-	-	CASSQVGGKTNEKLFF	TGTGCCAGCAGCCAAGTCGGGGGAAAAACTAATGAAAAACTGTTTTTT
TRBJ1-4	TRBV7-6	TRBD1	once	CASSLVQGGNEKLFF	TGTGCCAGCAGCTTAGTGCAGGGGGGGAATGAAAAACTGTTTTTT
TRBJ1-5	TRBV5-4	-	-	CASSLEVGQPQHF	TGTGCCAGCAGCTTGGAGGTGGGTCAGCCCCAGCATTTT
TRBJ2-2	TRBV7-9	-	-	CASSRTGVDTGELFF	TGTGCCAGCAGCCGAACCGGGGTGGACACCGGGGAGCTGTTTTTT
TRBJ2-5	TRBV12-2	-	-	CASRLPPSGQETQYF	TGTGCAAGTCGCTTACCCCCTAGCGGTCAAGAGACCCAGTACTTC
TRBJ2-7	TRBV14	-	-	CASSQELGEQYF	TGTGCCAGCAGCCAAGAGCTGGGTGAGCAGTACTTC
TRBJ2-7	TRBV19	TRBD1	-	CASRRTGDRPEQYF	TGTGCCAGTAGGAGGACAGGGGACCGGCCTGAGCAGTACTTC
TRBJ1-1	TRBV2	TRBD1	-	CASGYGQGNTEAFF	TGTGCCAGCGGGTATGGACAGGGGAACACTGAAGCTTTCTTT
TRBJ1-4	TRBV3-1/TRBV3-2	TRBD1	once	CASSRRQGDEKLFF	TGTGCCAGCAGCCGGAGACAGGGAGATGAAAAACTGTTTTTT
TRBJ2-7	TRBV7-9	-	-	CASSSFFGQYF	TGTGCCAGCAGCTCCTTTTTCGGGCAGTACTTC
TRBJ2-1	TRBV19	TRBD2	once	CASERLAGVPNEQFF	TGTGCCAGTGAGAGACTAGCGGGAGTTCCCAATGAGCAGTTCTTC
TRBJ1-3	TRBV19	TRBD1	-	CASSVDRANTIYF	TGTGCCAGTAGTGTGGACAGGGCGAACACCATATATTTT
TRBJ2-1	TRBV2	-	-	CASDSPRGSEQFF	TGTGCCAGCGATTCCCCGAGGGGAAGTGAGCAGTTCTTC
TRBJ2-3	TRBV11-2	TRBD2	-	CASSLALAGRDTQYF	TGTGCCAGCAGCTTAGCACTAGCGGGAAGAGATACGCAGTATTTT
TRBJ1-2	TRBV7-9	-	once	CASSYQMELYRFLYGYTF	TGTGCCAGCAGCTACCAAATGGAACTCTACAGGTTCCTCTATGGCTACACCTTC
TRBJ2-2	TRBV29-1	TRBD2	-	CSALLAGGRTGELFF	TGCAGCGCCCTCCTAGCGGGAGGGCGCACCGGGGAGCTGTTTTTT
TRBJ2-3	TRBV5-4	-	-	CASSLLGQGHLTDTQYF	TGTGCCAGCAGCTTGTTGGGCCAGGGCCACCTCACAGATACGCAGTATTTT
TRBJ2-3	TRBV15	-	once	CATSRDRAADTQYF	TGTGCCACCAGCAGAGATAGGGCGGCAGATACGCAGTATTTT
TRBJ2-1	TRBV27	-	-	CASSFGPYNEQFF	TGTGCCAGCAGTTTTGGACCCTACAATGAGCAGTTCTTC
TRBJ2-1	TRBV20-1	TRBD2	-	CSASGGELAGFRNEQFF	TGCAGTGCTAGTGGGGGAGAACTAGCGGGATTTCGCAATGAGCAGTTCTTC
TRBJ1-5	TRBV9	-	-	CASSVGTNEPQHF	TGTGCCAGCAGCGTAGGGACGAACGAGCCCCAGCATTTT
TRBJ2-4	TRBV24-1	-	-	CATRGWENIQYF	TGTGCCACCAGAGGTTGGGAGAACATTCAGTACTTC
TRBJ2-4	TRBV19	TRBD2	once	CASLQRGLASGKNIQYF	TGTGCCAGCCTTCAGAGGGGACTAGCGTCTGGCAAAAACATTCAGTACTTC
TRBJ1-1	TRBV10-1	TRBD1	-	CASSDGQGQNTEAFF	TGCGCCAGCAGTGACGGACAGGGCCAGAACACTGAAGCTTTCTTT
TRBJ2-2	TRBV25-1	-	-	CASSHDWPRGELFF	TGTGCCAGCAGCCATGATTGGCCTCGAGGGGAGCTGTTTTTT
TRBJ1-2	TRBV30	-	-	CAWSRTGNYGYTF	TGTGCCTGGAGTCGTACCGGGAACTATGGCTACACCTTC
TRBJ2-7	TRBV5-4	TRBD2	-	CASSGGTGLARYEQYF	TGTGCCAGCAGCGGGGGTACAGGACTAGCGCGCTACGAGCAGTACTTC
TRBJ1-3	TRBV5-4	-	-	CASSLATGPGNTIYF	TGTGCCAGCAGCTTGGCTACAGGTCCCGGAAACACCATATATTTT
TRBJ1-2	TRBV30	-	-	CAWSASEGVNYGYTF	TGTGCCTGGAGTGCATCGGAGGGGGTGAACTATGGCTACACCTTC
TRBJ2-2	TRBV27	TRBD2	-	CASSFSGGRAPGELFF	TGTGCCAGCAGTTTCAGCGGCGGGAGGGCCCCCGGGGAGCTGTTTTTT
TRBJ2-5	TRBV18	TRBD2	-	CASSPAGLAGGLKTQYF	TGTGCCAGCTCACCGGCGGGACTAGCGGGAGGGCTAAAGACCCAGTACTTC
TRBJ2-1	TRBV15	-	once	CATSRDPYNEQFF	TGTGCCACCAGCAGAGACCCCTACAATGAGCAGTTCTTC
TRBJ2-3	TRBV28	-	-	CASSGRPRLTDTQYF	TGTGCCAGCAGCGGGAGACCGCGGTTGACAGATACGCAGTATTTT
TRBJ1-1	TRBV2	-	-	CASSEIGNTEAFF	TGTGCCAGCAGTGAAATAGGGAACACTGAAGCTTTCTTT
TRBJ2-5	TRBV14	-	-	CASSQAGYPQIQYF	TGTGCCAGCAGCCAAGCGGGATACCCCCAGATCCAGTACTTC
TRBJ2-7	TRBV5-4	-	-	CASSHRADYEQYF	TGTGCCAGCAGCCACAGGGCCGACTACGAGCAGTACTTC
TRBJ2-1	TRBV6-5	-	-	CACKLYNEQFF	TGTGCCTGCAAGCTCTACAATGAGCAGTTCTTC
TRBJ2-3	TRBV6-4	TRBD2	-	CASSDSRLAGTDTQYF	TGTGCCAGCAGTGACTCGAGACTAGCGGGCACAGATACGCAGTATTTT
TRBJ1-6	TRBV9	-	few	CASSSFEGPRSPLHF	TGTGCCAGCAGCTCCTTTGAGGGGCCTAGATCACCCCTCCACTTT
TRBJ1-2	TRBV30	TRBD1	-	CAWSRDRGRLQYGYTF	TGTGCCTGGAGCCGGGACAGGGGGCGCTTGCAATATGGCTACACCTTC
TRBJ1-2	TRBV28	TRBD1	-	CASSVQGVWTF	TGTGCCAGCAGTGTACAGGGGGTCTGGACCTTC
TRBJ2-7	TRBV28	TRBD1	-	CASRSLGTGSAEQYF	TGTGCCAGCAGGTCCTTGGGGACAGGGTCGGCGGAGCAGTACTTC
TRBJ1-4	TRBV15	-	once	CATDSTNEKLFF	TGTGCCACCGACAGTACTAATGAAAAACTGTTTTTT
TRBJ2-6	TRBV7-8	TRBD2	-	CASSLSASGSGANVLTF	TGTGCCAGCAGCTTATCGGCTAGCGGTTCTGGGGCCAACGTCCTGACTTTC
TRBJ1-2	TRBV4-1	-	-	CASSQDDGRESNYGYTF	TGCGCCAGCAGCCAAGACGATGGTAGGGAATCTAACTATGGCTACACCTTC
TRBJ2-1	TRBV7-2	TRBD2	few	CASSKGSGGNYNEQFF	TGTGCCAGCAGCAAAGGGTCGGGGGGGAACTACAATGAGCAGTTCTTC